The 14 T cell receptor beta chains below come from one sample, sequenced in a study of T cell repertoires in cytomegalovirus infection. TCRdb reprocessed the reads with MiXCR, giving one entry per CDR3 protein. This table holds over 300,000 distinct CDR3 sequences, roughly 17% found once. Sequencing was done on a sample of PBMCs. The receptor source for this set is a human donor in good health (CMV status not recorded). Some clones in this sample may be carry-over from other donors' samples.

A few counts support this clonotype. This chain joins TRBV27 and TRBJ2-7; 15 positions match TRBD2. This CDR3 region has 17 residues. Trimming took 5 bases from V and 0 from J; bases not matched to a gene: 5. Germline V gene data show CDR1 as MNHEY and CDR2 as SMNVEV (reference sequence). As DNA, the CDR3 is TGTGCCAGCAGTGTGGGGACTAGCGGGGGGATCTCCTACGAGCAGTACTTC. This translates into CASSVGTSGGISYEQYF.

The sample holds a few counts of this clonotype. V is TRBV19 and J is TRBJ2-7; 10 nucleotides align to TRBD1. The trim removed 8 bases at V and 7 bases at J, leaving 8 bases unmatched. Germline V CDR1 and CDR2: LNHDA, SQIVND (reference sequence). The CDR3 is made up of 13 amino acids. CDR3 bases: TGTGCCAGTTCCGAGACAGGGGGCTGGGAGCAGTACTTC. Its protein is CASSETGGWEQYF.

The chain recombines TRBV24-1 with TRBJ2-5, with TRBD1 identical over 10 bases. The CDR3 covers 15 residues. Per the germline V gene, CDR1 is KGHDR and CDR2 is SFDVKD. Unmatched junction bases numbered 3, after V lost 1 base and J lost 5 bases. The CDR3 DNA reads TGTGCCACCAGTGATTTCGGGACAGGGGAGGAGACCCAGTACTTC. Translation: CATSDFGTGEETQYF.

This clonotype was counted between two and nine times. This chain uses TRBV27 with TRBJ2-3, with D maybe TRBD2 (5 bases). This CDR3 is 15 amino acids long. Germline V CDR1 and CDR2: MNHEY, SMNVEV (reference sequence). Between the trimmed V and J ends, which lost 2 bases and 7 bases, there was a span of 16 bases. The CDR3 protein is CASSLLPGSSNTQYF. CDR3 sequence (DNA): TGTGCCAGCAGTTTACTCCCGGGGTCTTCGAATACGCAGTATTTT.

This clonotype was detected many times. The rearrangement uses TRBV7-8 and TRBJ2-3; no definite D call. Germline-derived CDR1 and CDR2 are SGHVS and FQNEAQ. The CDR3 length is 15 residues. V gave up 1 base and J gave up 2 bases, with 10 bases separating them. DNA for the CDR3: TGTGCCAGCAGCTTAGGCCCCAGTGCCACAGATACGCAGTATTTT. This sequence encodes CASSLGPSATDTQYF.

V is TRBV4-2 and J is TRBJ1-4; 8 bases match TRBD1. V trimming: 3 bases; J trimming: 3 bases; junction bases outside the gene matches: 6. CDR3 length: 16 amino acids. Germline CDR1 LGHNA, CDR2 YNFKEQ. The chain's CDR3 is CASSQAEQGANEKLFF. The DNA for the CDR3 is TGTGCCAGCAGCCAGGCGGAACAGGGGGCTAATGAAAAACTGTTTTTT.

This clonotype has at least ten counts. The chain recombines TRBV7-2 with TRBJ2-7; D possibly matches TRBD1 or TRBD2 (5 bases each). Germline CDR1 SGHTA, CDR2 FQGNSA. V lost 1 base to trimming and J lost 0 bases, with 10 bases between them. The CDR3 is 15 amino acids. The CDR3 DNA follows: TGTGCCAGCAGCTTAGGATGGGGGAGCTCCTACGAGCAGTACTTC. It yields the protein CASSLGWGSSYEQYF.

This clonotype was counted between two and nine times. The chain has TRBV7-2 and TRBJ1-1; D is perhaps TRBD1 (6 bases). The CDR3 has 14 amino acids. V lost 6 bases to trimming and J lost 7 bases, with 18 bases between them. Germline CDR1 SGHTA, CDR2 FQGNSA. The CDR3 here is CASSATGGASEAFF. Here the CDR3 DNA reads TGTGCCAGCAGTGCCACGGGGGGGGCGAGTGAAGCTTTCTTT. Filled out from reference TRBV7-2 and TRBJ1-1, the complete variable domain reads GAGVSQSPSNKVTEKGKDVELRCDPISGHTALYWYRQSLGQGLEFLIYFQGNSAPDKSGLPSDRFSAERTGGSVSTLTIQRTQQEDSAVYLCASSATGGASEAFFGQGTRLTVV.

The chain is built from TRBV28 and TRBJ2-7; D is undetermined. Germline V lookup: CDR1 MDHEN, CDR2 SYDVKM. With 2 bases removed from V and 7 bases from J, the gap between germline ends came to 9 bases. This CDR3 has 12 residues. The DNA for the CDR3 is TGTGCCAGCAGTTTAAAAGGGCGGGAGCAGTACTTC. It translates to CASSLKGREQYF.

Details on this clonotype: As the CDR3 is not closed by the conserved phenylalanine or tryptophan, this likely results from a read error. The V gene is TRBV28, the J gene TRBJ2-7; D tentatively reads TRBD1 or TRBD2 (5 bases each). CDR1 and CDR2 (germline): MDHEN, SYDVKM. V was pared by 4 bases and J by 2 bases, with 18 bases between. The CDR3 has 16 amino acids. CDR3 DNA: TGTGCCAGCAGTTCCGGACATGGGGGAGCGCCCTACGAGCAGTACCTC. Its protein product is CASSSGHGGAPYEQYL.

This clonotype was counted a few times. This rearrangement joins TRBV10-2 to TRBJ1-5; the D gene is possibly TRBD1 (5 bases). Deletions cut 0 bases from V and 2 bases from J, with 11 bases between. Germline V gene lookup returns CDR1 WSHSY and CDR2 SAAADI. The CDR3 extends over 16 amino acids. The CDR3 region has the DNA TGCGCCAGCAGTGAGTCCCAGGGTTCCGGCAATCAGCCCCAGCATTTT. This encodes CASSESQGSGNQPQHF.

This clonotype was seen a handful of times. The chain's CDR3 is CSQGDRVQETQYF. For the CDR3, the DNA is TGCAGCCAAGGGGACAGGGTTCAAGAGACCCAGTACTTC. The chain employs TRBV20-1 and TRBJ2-5, with 9 nucleotides matching TRBD1. Germline V gene data show CDR1 as DFQATT and CDR2 as SNEGSKA (reference sequence). The length of the CDR3 is 13 residues.

The sample holds a few counts of this clonotype. This chain links TRBV7-2 with TRBJ1-1, with D perhaps TRBD1 (6 bases). CDR1 and CDR2 (germline): SGHTA, FQGNSA. V lost 0 bases and J lost 6, with 11 bases in between. The CDR3 has 14 residues. Written as DNA, the CDR3 is TGTGCCAGCAGCTTAGCGCGGGGGCTTGCTGAAGCTTTCTTT. It specifies CASSLARGLAEAFF.

This chain's CDR3 is CASSGKTGVAETQYF. The CDR3 DNA sequence: TGTGCCAGCAGCGGAAAGACAGGGGTTGCAGAGACCCAGTACTTC. This chain links TRBV5-6 with TRBJ2-5, with 8 bases identical to TRBD1. The CDR3 covers 15 residues. V dropped 4 bases and J dropped 4; count of bases not matched to a gene: 9. In germline, CDR1 is SGHDT, CDR2 YYEEEE.